The next 2 T cell receptor beta chains were all read from a single sample in a study of early T cells in non-severe SARS-CoV-2 infection. TCRdb re-analysed the 5' RACE reads in MiXCR, keeping a single row per CDR3 protein. The top ten hold approximately 0.92% of the sample, which has about 27,000 distinct CDR3 sequences, roughly 5.9% seen once. Material for sequencing was whole blood. Source of these receptors: an adult who was a healthcare worker with PCR-confirmed SARS-CoV-2 infection or an uninfected control (not recorded which).

In this sample, this clonotype is medium-sized (0.01 to 0.1%). The chain has TRBV6-6 and TRBJ1-1; possibly TRBD1 for D (6 bases). With 7 bases removed from V and 2 bases from J, the gap between germline ends came to 11 bases. In germline, CDR1 is MNHNY, CDR2 SVGAGI (reference sequence). This CDR3 is built from 13 residues. CDR3 loop: CASTRGANTEAFF. In DNA form, the CDR3 reads TGTGCCAGCACGCGGGGGGCAAACACTGAAGCTTTCTTT.

On this clonotype: One base away lies a much larger clone, so this may be a sequencing read error. This rearrangement joins TRBV11-2 to TRBJ2-3, with a weak D call TRBD2 (5 bases). This CDR3 spans 15 amino acids. In germline, CDR1 is SGHAT, CDR2 FQNNGV. The CDR3 DNA reads TGTGCCAGCTGCTTACCCGGACTTCTTACAGATACGCAGTATTTT. Encoded protein: CASCLPGLLTDTQYF.